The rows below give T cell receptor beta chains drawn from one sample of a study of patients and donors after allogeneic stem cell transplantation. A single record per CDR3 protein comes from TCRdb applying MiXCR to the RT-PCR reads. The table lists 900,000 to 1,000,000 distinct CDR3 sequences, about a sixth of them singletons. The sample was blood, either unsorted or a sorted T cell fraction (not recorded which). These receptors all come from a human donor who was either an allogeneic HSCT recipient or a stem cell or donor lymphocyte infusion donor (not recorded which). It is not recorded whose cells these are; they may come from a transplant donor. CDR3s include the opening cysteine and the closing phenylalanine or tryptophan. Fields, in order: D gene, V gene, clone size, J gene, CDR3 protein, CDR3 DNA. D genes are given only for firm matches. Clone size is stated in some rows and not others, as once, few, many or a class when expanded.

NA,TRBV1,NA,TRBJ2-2,CTSSQDPPGRKNTGELFF,TGCACCAGCAGCCAAGATCCTCCAGGAAGAAAAAACACCGGGGAGCTGTTTTTT
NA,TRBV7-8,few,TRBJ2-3,CANWPGLDTFSTDTQYF,TGTGCCAATTGGCCGGGACTCGATACCTTTAGCACAGATACGCAGTATTTT
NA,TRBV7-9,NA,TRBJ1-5,CASGTGNSNQPQHF,TGTGCGAGCGGGACCGGGAATAGCAATCAGCCCCAGCATTTT
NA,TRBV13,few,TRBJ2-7,CASSYPTREQYF,TGTGCCAGCAGCTACCCCACTCGGGAGCAGTACTTC
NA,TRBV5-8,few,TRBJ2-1,CASSLGNGGSSYNEQFF,TGTGCCAGCAGCTTGGGGAATGGCGGAAGCTCCTACAATGAGCAGTTCTTC
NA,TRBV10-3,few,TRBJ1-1,CAISEGTPTGYTEAFF,TGTGCCATCAGTGAGGGTACACCCACTGGGTACACTGAAGCTTTCTTT
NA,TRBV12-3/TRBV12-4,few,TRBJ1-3,CASSLSGHLTIYF,TGTGCCAGCAGTTTATCCGGCCACCTCACCATATATTTT
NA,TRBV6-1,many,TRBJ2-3,CASRRAGLGADTQYF,TGTGCCAGCAGGCGAGCAGGGTTGGGAGCAGATACGCAGTATTTT
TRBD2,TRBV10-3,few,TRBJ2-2,CAISESGGGNTGELFF,TGTGCCATCAGTGAGTCTGGCGGGGGGAATACCGGGGAGCTGTTTTTT
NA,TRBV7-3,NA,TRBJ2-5,CASSFSSGETQYF,TGTGCCAGCAGCTTTTCTAGTGGAGAGACCCAGTACTTC
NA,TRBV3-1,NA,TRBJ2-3,CASSPTGNTQYF,TGTGCCAGCAGCCCCACCGGGAATACGCAGTATTTT
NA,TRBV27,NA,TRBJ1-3,CASSLSSGPGNTIYF,TGTGCCAGCAGTTTATCAAGCGGGCCAGGAAACACCATATATTTT
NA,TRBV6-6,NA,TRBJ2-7,CASTHRGMYEQYF,TGTGCCAGCACCCACCGGGGTATGTACGAGCAGTACTTC
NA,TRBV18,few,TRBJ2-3,CASSLRSLVDTQYF,TGTGCCAGCTCACTGCGGAGCCTTGTGGATACGCAGTATTTT
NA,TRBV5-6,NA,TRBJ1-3,CASKDAYGNTIYF,TGTGCCAGTAAGGACGCATACGGAAACACCATATATTTT
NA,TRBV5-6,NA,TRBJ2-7,CASSLLRDYEQYF,TGTGCCAGCAGCTTACTCCGGGACTACGAGCAGTACTTC
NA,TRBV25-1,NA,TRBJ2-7,CASISDSSYEQYF,TGTGCCAGCATCTCGGACAGCTCCTACGAGCAGTACTTC
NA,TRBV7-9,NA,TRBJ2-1,CASSLVLDEQFF,TGTGCCAGCAGCTTAGTCCTGGACGAGCAGTTCTTC
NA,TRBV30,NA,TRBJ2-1,CAWSVQEFSSYNEQFF,TGTGCCTGGAGTGTACAGGAATTCAGCTCCTACAATGAGCAGTTCTTC
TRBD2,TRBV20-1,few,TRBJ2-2,CSAARGGRLGGELFF,TGCAGTGCTGCTCGGGGGGGCCGGCTCGGCGGGGAGCTGTTTTTT
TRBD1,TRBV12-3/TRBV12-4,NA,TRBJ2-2,CASSWTGIDTGELFF,TGTGCCAGCAGTTGGACAGGGATCGACACCGGGGAGCTGTTTTTT
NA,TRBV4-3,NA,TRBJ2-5,CASSQDFPGLEETQYF,TGCGCCAGCAGCCAAGATTTTCCGGGGTTGGAAGAGACCCAGTACTTC
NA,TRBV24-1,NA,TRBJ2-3,CATRAGTDTQYF,TGTGCCACCAGGGCGGGCACAGATACGCAGTATTTT
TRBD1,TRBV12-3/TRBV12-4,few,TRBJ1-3,CASNAWDRGGNTIYF,TGTGCCAGCAACGCCTGGGACAGGGGGGGAAACACCATATATTTT
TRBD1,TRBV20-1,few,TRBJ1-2,CSAGTGNINYGYTF,TGCAGTGCCGGGACAGGGAACATTAACTATGGCTACACCTTC
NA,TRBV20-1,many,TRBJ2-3,CSACPQGDTQYF,TGCAGTGCGTGCCCGCAAGGGGATACGCAGTATTTT
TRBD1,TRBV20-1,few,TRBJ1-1,CSARDLRGPTEAFF,TGCAGTGCTAGAGACCTCAGGGGGCCCACTGAAGCTTTCTTT
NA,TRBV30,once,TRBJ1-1,CAWGLGRNTEAFF,TGTGCCTGGGGTCTCGGCAGGAACACTGAAGCTTTCTTT
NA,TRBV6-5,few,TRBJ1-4,CASSFTRMNEKLFF,TGTGCCAGCAGTTTCACCCGAATGAATGAAAAACTGTTTTTT
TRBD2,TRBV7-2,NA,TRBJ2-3,CASSLFSGGAADTQYF,TGTGCCAGCAGCTTATTTTCGGGGGGGGCCGCAGATACGCAGTATTTT
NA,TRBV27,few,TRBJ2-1,CASSLWDPNEQFF,TGTGCCAGCAGTTTATGGGACCCCAATGAGCAGTTCTTC
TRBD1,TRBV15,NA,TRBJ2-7,CATSRDSARGQHEQYF,TGTGCCACCAGCAGAGATTCTGCCAGGGGGCAGCACGAGCAGTACTTC
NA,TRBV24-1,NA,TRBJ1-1,CATSDSRTVNTEAFF,TGTGCCACCAGTGATTCTCGGACGGTGAACACTGAAGCTTTCTTT
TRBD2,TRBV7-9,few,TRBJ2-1,CASSQGLAADNEQFF,TGTGCCAGCAGCCAAGGACTAGCGGCAGACAATGAGCAGTTCTTC
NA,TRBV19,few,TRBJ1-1,CASSIQLYTEAFF,TGTGCCAGTAGTATCCAGCTCTACACTGAAGCTTTCTTT
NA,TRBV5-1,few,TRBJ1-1,CASRATDTEAFF,TGCGCCAGCAGGGCTACAGACACTGAAGCTTTCTTT
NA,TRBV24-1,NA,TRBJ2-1,CATSDVGTRRDNEQFF,TGTGCCACCAGTGACGTTGGGACCCGCAGAGACAATGAGCAGTTCTTC
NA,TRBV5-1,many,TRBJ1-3,CASSLEGSSGNTIYF,TGCGCCAGCAGCTTGGAAGGGAGCTCTGGAAACACCATATATTTT
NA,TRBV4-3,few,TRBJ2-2,CASSHRLAQGNGELFF,TGCGCCAGCAGCCACCGTTTGGCACAGGGTAACGGGGAGCTGTTTTTT
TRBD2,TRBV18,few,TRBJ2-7,CASSPAWGGRTYEQYF,TGTGCCAGCTCTCCCGCCTGGGGAGGGCGTACCTACGAGCAGTACTTC
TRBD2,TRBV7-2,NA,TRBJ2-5,CASSLRTSGETQYF,TGTGCCAGCAGCTTAAGGACTAGCGGGGAGACCCAGTACTTC
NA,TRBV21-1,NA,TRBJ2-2,CASSLEGRTSGGAGELFF,TGTGCCAGCAGCCTCGAGGGACGGACTAGCGGTGGGGCCGGGGAGCTGTTTTTT
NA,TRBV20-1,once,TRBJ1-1,CSARDPRPGRYTEAFF,TGCAGTGCTAGGGACCCACGCCCGGGACGGTACACTGAAGCTTTCTTT
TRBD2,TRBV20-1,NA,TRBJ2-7,CSARDPATSGRAEQYF,TGCAGTGCTAGAGATCCGGCGACTAGCGGGAGGGCCGAGCAGTACTTC
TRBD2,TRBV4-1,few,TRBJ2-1,CASSQDGAGGPNEQFF,TGCGCCAGCAGCCAAGATGGTGCGGGGGGGCCCAATGAGCAGTTCTTC